The 28 T cell receptor beta chains below all came from one sample that was sequenced in a study of CD8+ T cells in alopecia areata listed by TCRdb under 2018. Library preparation employed the immunoSEQ multiplex PCR assay. RNA was extracted from all samples and reverse transcribed into cDNA, which served as template for TCR sequencing. TCRdb obtained this table from immuneACCESS and retained in-frame rearrangements with V and J assigned. These tables miss some clones; where compared with another copy, unresolved V genes account for less than half of the shortfall, and the remainder is unexplained. This sample comprises 200,000 to 250,000 clones, approximately 70% of them detected only once. About 1.2% of the sample is taken by the ten largest. Per the publication, the treatment or condition label means: oral pan-JAK inhibitor, 5-10 mg twice daily. The starting material was CD4+ T cells sorted from blood, obtained at week 44, from a patient treated with tofacitinib. These receptors originate from a human donor with alopecia areata.

This rearrangement joins TRBV5-1 to TRBJ2-1; the D gene is possibly TRBD2 (5 bases). Deletions cut 4 bases from V and 4 bases from J, with 15 bases between. CDR3 size: 15 residues. Looked up from germline, CDR1 is SGHRS and CDR2 is YFSETQ. This CDR3 reads CASSPAGVGYNEQFF. The CDR3 bases are TGCGCCAGCAGCCCCGCGGGTGTGGGATACAATGAGCAGTTCTTC.

This rearrangement joins TRBV4-3 to TRBJ1-1; D possibly corresponds to TRBD1 (5 bases). This CDR3 region has 15 residues. The V end was cut by 1 base, the J end by 3 bases, with 12 bases between. CDR1 is LGHNA, CDR2 YSLEER, per germline. The CDR3 DNA follows: TGCGCCAGCAGCCAAGCCACCAGGGCTGACACTGAAGCTTTCTTT. This sequence encodes CASSQATRADTEAFF.

CDR3 region: CAWSLDLAGGQETQYF. The CDR3 DNA reads TGTGCCTGGAGTTTGGATCTAGCGGGGGGTCAAGAGACCCAGTACTTC. This chain uses TRBV30 with TRBJ2-5; TRBD2 agrees at 11 bases. Unmatched junction bases numbered 7, after V lost 2 bases and J lost 2 bases. CDR3 length equals 16 residues. CDR1 and CDR2 (germline): GTSNPN, SVGIG (reference sequence).

The V call is TRBV7-2, the J call TRBJ1-5; TRBD1 might be the D (6 bases). The CDR3 is 17 amino acids. V lost 2 bases and J 4 bases, leaving 18 bases between the germline ends. Germline loops: CDR1 SGHTA, CDR2 FQGNSA. Here the CDR3 DNA reads TGTGCCAGCAGCTTAATCGGGGCGGGGGCTTCGAATCAGCCCCAGCATTTT. Translation gives CASSLIGAGASNQPQHF.

This clone was detected a few times. This chain connects TRBV30 to TRBJ2-1; no clear D. This CDR3 is 11 amino acids long. In germline, CDR1 is GTSNPN, CDR2 SVGIG (reference sequence). Trimming left V 5 bases short and J 12 bases short, with 14 bases between. The chain's CDR3 is CAWGILKGQFF. In DNA, the CDR3 is TGTGCCTGGGGTATCCTCAAGGGGCAGTTCTTC.

The rearrangement links TRBV5-1 to TRBJ2-2; no definite D call. CDR1 and CDR2 from the germline V gene are SGHRS and YFSETQ. The CDR3 spans 13 residues. V lost 4 bases and J 6 bases, leaving 10 bases between the germline ends. In DNA form, the CDR3 reads TGCGCCAGCAGCCCGGAGTTCGCCGGGGAGCTGTTTTTT. Protein sequence: CASSPEFAGELFF.

This clone was observed a few times. This chain joins TRBV4-3 and TRBJ2-5, with 7 bases fitting TRBD2. The CDR3 has 15 amino acids. V lost 1 base and J lost 2; bases outside the gene matches: 4. Germline assignment: CDR1 LGHNA and CDR2 YSLEER. The CDR3 region is CASSQVLAKQETQYF. The CDR3 nucleotides read TGCGCCAGCAGCCAAGTACTAGCGAAGCAAGAGACCCAGTACTTC.

In its sample, this clone was seen once. The V call is TRBV2, the J call TRBJ2-7; either TRBD1 or TRBD2 may fit D (5 bases each). Germline-derived CDR1 and CDR2 are SNHLY and FYNNEI. The CDR3 runs to 12 residues. The ends were cut back, 8 bases at V and 6 bases at J, with 14 bases in the middle. CDR3 residues: CASRPGAGEQYF. CDR3 in DNA: TGTGCCAGCCGCCCTGGGGCGGGCGAGCAGTACTTC.

This clone has a handful of counts. This rearrangement joins TRBV6-6 to TRBJ2-7; the D gene is possibly TRBD1 (6 bases). The germline V and J ends were trimmed by 7 bases and 0 bases, with 16 bases remaining between them. Germline loops: CDR1 MNHNY, CDR2 SVGAGI (reference sequence). CDR3 size: 15 residues. The CDR3 is CASTPGAVTSYEQYF. CDR3 nucleotide sequence: TGTGCCAGCACCCCAGGGGCAGTGACCTCCTACGAGCAGTACTTC.

This rearrangement joins TRBV5-1 to TRBJ1-2; 7 bases agree with TRBD1. CDR1 and CDR2 from the germline V gene are SGHRS and YFSETQ. With 3 bases clipped from V and 4 bases from J, the junction kept 3 bases outside the gene matches. The CDR3 is 13 amino acids. The CDR3 is CASSSGQIYGYTF. CDR3 nucleotides: TGCGCCAGCAGCTCGGGACAGATCTATGGCTACACCTTC.

This clone was observed a handful of times. This sequence joins TRBV29-1 and TRBJ2-7; 7 positions match TRBD2. The germline CDR1 and CDR2 sequences are SQVTM and ANQGSEA. This CDR3 spans 11 amino acids. Losses at the gene ends were 4 bases for V and 6 bases for J; bases not matched to a gene: 3. In DNA form, the CDR3 reads TGCAGCGTTGCTCCGGGGGGCGAGCAGTACTTC. This gives the protein CSVAPGGEQYF.

This clone was seen once. The DNA of the CDR3 is TGCAGCGTCGGGGACATCTCGGTTGAGCAGTTCTTC. It is translated as CSVGDISVEQFF. The chain uses TRBV29-1 and TRBJ2-1, with D tentatively TRBD1 (6 bases). CDR3 length: 12 residues. V was shortened by 6 bases and J by 9 bases, with 15 bases between the two germline ends. Germline CDR1 and CDR2: SQVTM and ANQGSEA.

The chain couples TRBV11-2 to TRBJ1-1; the D is unclear. Germline assignment: CDR1 SGHAT and CDR2 FQNNGV. The CDR3 is made up of 13 amino acids. Trimming cost V 2 bases and J 6 bases, with 10 bases left between them. The CDR3 bases are TGTGCCAGCAGCTTAATCTCCAGACCTGAAGCTTTCTTT. Translated: CASSLISRPEAFF.

The rearrangement joins TRBV29-1 to TRBJ2-7; no reliable D call. This CDR3 comprises 11 residues. V was shortened by 5 bases and J by 5 bases, with 10 bases between the two germline ends. Germline lookup yields CDR1 SQVTM and CDR2 ANQGSEA. CDR3 coding DNA: TGCAGCGTTCACAATTTAGACGAGCAGTACTTC. The encoded protein is CSVHNLDEQYF.

This clone was recorded a few times. The CDR3 DNA is TGTGCCTTCAACCGAGGACAGGCTGAAAAACTGTTTTTT. Translating it yields CAFNRGQAEKLFF. The chain carries TRBV30 and TRBJ1-4; 7 bases agree with TRBD1. Germline values: CDR1 GTSNPN, CDR2 SVGIG (reference sequence). CDR3 size: 13 residues. Germline trimming cut 7 bases from V and 7 bases from J; bases unmatched to any gene: 9.

The chain links TRBV2 to TRBJ2-1; D is ambiguous. Germline CDR1 reads SNHLY; CDR2 reads FYNNEI. Trimming removed 8 bases from V and 8 bases from J, with 13 bases in between. The CDR3 spans 12 residues. Here the CDR3 reads CASGNSVDEQFF. CDR3 in DNA: TGTGCCAGCGGCAATAGTGTTGATGAGCAGTTCTTC.

V and J are TRBV5-1 and TRBJ1-2; unclear D gene. The CDR3 covers 16 residues. The V end was cut by 3 bases, the J end by 0 bases, with 15 bases between. The germline V gene encodes CDR1 SGHRS and CDR2 YFSETQ. The CDR3 DNA reads as TGCGCCAGCAGCTCAGGATTACAGCCCGCTAACTATGGCTACACCTTC. Its translation is CASSSGLQPANYGYTF.

Details on this clone: In the same sample, other DNA sequences code for this CDR3. This chain connects TRBV19 to TRBJ1-5; D gene unclear. Trimming left V 1 base short and J 2 bases short, with 0 bases between. CDR1 and CDR2 from the germline V gene are LNHDA and SQIVND (reference sequence). CDR3 size: 12 residues. DNA of the CDR3: TGTGCCAGTAGTATAGGCAATCAGCCCCAGCATTTT. Amino acid sequence: CASSIGNQPQHF. Combining the CDR3 with reference TRBV19 and TRBJ1-5 gives the whole variable domain DGGITQSPKYLFRKEGQNVTLSCEQNLNHDAMYWYRQDPGQGLRLIYYSQIVNDFQKGDIAEGYSVSREKKESFPLTVTSAQKNPTAFYLCASSIGNQPQHFGDGTRLSIL.

V usage is TRBV7-2 and J usage is TRBJ2-7; TRBD1 is a possible D gene (5 bases). The CDR3 has 11 amino acids. Deletions cut 1 base from V and 11 bases from J, with 9 bases between. Germline V CDR1 and CDR2: SGHTA, FQGNSA. CDR3 region: CASSLDLGEYF. The CDR3 bases are TGTGCCAGCAGCTTAGATCTAGGGGAGTACTTC.

The chain employs TRBV30 and TRBJ2-2; D might be TRBD2 (7 bases). This CDR3 is built from 14 residues. The germline V gene encodes CDR1 GTSNPN and CDR2 SVGIG (reference sequence). The V end lost 4 bases, the J end lost 3 bases, and 12 bases lay between the germline ends. The CDR3 sequence is CAWNGGQDTGELFF. The CDR3 coding sequence is TGTGCCTGGAACGGGGGGCAGGACACCGGGGAGCTGTTTTTT.

V and J are TRBV7-2 and TRBJ1-2; no reliable D call. V dropped 1 base and J dropped 5 bases, with 8 bases sitting between them. This CDR3 is 13 amino acids long. Germline loops: CDR1 SGHTA, CDR2 FQGNSA. The CDR3 coding sequence is TGTGCCAGCAGCTTAGAACCCGGTTATGGCTACACCTTC. As protein: CASSLEPGYGYTF.

The CDR3 region has the DNA TGCGCCAGCAGCTTGTTCAGGGAGGGAACAGATACGCAGTATTTT. Translating gives CASSLFREGTDTQYF. The chain joins TRBV5-1 to TRBJ2-3; 7 bases fit TRBD2. In germline, CDR1 is SGHRS, CDR2 YFSETQ. This CDR3 contains 15 residues. The ends lost 1 base at V and 3 bases at J; junction bases unmatched: 5.

The chain carries TRBV10-3 and TRBJ2-3; TRBD2 aligns across 8 bases. Per germline, CDR1 ENHRY and CDR2 SYGVKD. Trimming took 5 bases from V and 3 from J; bases not matched to a gene: 4. The CDR3 consists of 14 residues. CDR3: CAISQRGSTDTQYF. CDR3 DNA: TGTGCCATCAGTCAGCGGGGGAGTACAGATACGCAGTATTTT.

This clone has just a few counts. V is TRBV7-6 and J is TRBJ2-7; 12 nucleotides match TRBD2. V lost 5 bases to trimming and J lost 2 bases; unmatched junction nucleotides: 13. Germline V gene lookup returns CDR1 SGHVS and CDR2 FNYEAQ. The length of the CDR3 is 18 residues. The CDR3 loop reads CASSPTSGGPISTYEQYF. CDR3 in DNA: TGTGCCAGCAGCCCAACTAGCGGGGGGCCCATCTCAACCTACGAGCAGTACTTC.

This clone came up once. This sequence joins TRBV6-1 and TRBJ1-1; D remains ambiguous. CDR1 is MNHNS, CDR2 SASEGT, per germline. Trimming took off 7 bases at V and 1 base at J, with 7 bases between the two ends. This CDR3 has 12 amino acids. The CDR3 DNA is TGTGCCAGCAAAGTGACGAACACTGAAGCTTTCTTT. It translates to CASKVTNTEAFF.

The chain links TRBV4-1 to TRBJ1-2; D is perhaps TRBD1 (5 bases). The CDR3 consists of 14 residues. Trimming stripped 4 bases from V and 3 bases from J, with 12 bases between. The germline gives CDR1 MGHRA, CDR2 YSYEKL. CDR3 amino acids: CASSPQRGDYGYTF. CDR3 DNA sequence: TGCGCCAGCAGCCCACAAAGAGGGGACTATGGCTACACCTTC.

The gene calls are TRBV30 and TRBJ2-1, with D perhaps TRBD2 (6 bases). The V end was cut by 5 bases, the J end by 6 bases, with 14 bases between. The CDR3 spans 13 residues. CDR1 is GTSNPN and CDR2 is SVGIG in the germline V gene (reference sequence). In DNA form, the CDR3 reads TGTGCCTGGGGGCCGGGACTCCTCAATGAGCAGTTCTTC. Translating gives CAWGPGLLNEQFF.

The chain carries TRBV20-1 and TRBJ2-7; D gene uncertain. The length of the CDR3 is 11 residues. V was cut by 0 bases and J by 3 bases, with 3 bases left in between. CDR1 is DFQATT, CDR2 SNEGSKA, per germline (reference sequence). The CDR3: CSARDYYEQYF. The CDR3 DNA is TGCAGTGCTAGAGATTACTACGAGCAGTACTTC.